The 27 T cell receptor beta chains listed next were all sequenced from one sample in a study of blood T cells in healthy people across ages. Through a sample-barcoded 5' primer and a J-beta primer mix, a second PCR was run for 7 to 11 cycles. One entry per CDR3 protein results from TCRdb running MiXCR on the 5' RACE reads. The sample lists 700,000 or so distinct CDR3 sequences, around 43% seen once, with approximately 31% in the top ten. Input material: blood. These receptors were collected from a man older than 75 in good health.

This sequence joins TRBV20-1 and TRBJ1-1, with D possibly matching TRBD1 (6 bases). This CDR3 spans 15 amino acids. V lost 3 bases, J lost 0 bases, and 14 bases lay in between. CDR1 and CDR2 from the germline V gene are DFQATT and SNEGSKA (reference sequence). The CDR3 loop is CSASRDTLVNTEAFF. For the CDR3, the DNA is TGCAGTGCTAGCCGGGACACTCTCGTGAACACTGAAGCTTTCTTT.

This chain connects TRBV11-2 to TRBJ2-5, with D tentatively TRBD2 (5 bases). This CDR3 is built from 14 residues. Per the germline V gene, CDR1 is SGHAT and CDR2 is FQNNGV. V was pared by 5 bases and J by 3 bases, with 13 bases between. The CDR3 here is CASSPTGVKETQYF. In DNA, the CDR3 is TGTGCCAGCAGCCCCACCGGGGTCAAAGAGACCCAGTACTTC.

The chain joins TRBV6-2 or TRBV6-3 to TRBJ1-2; weak D call: TRBD1 (5 bases). CDR1 and CDR2 from the germline V gene are MNHEY and SVGEGT. This CDR3 is built from 17 residues. V gave up 0 bases and J gave up 2 bases, with 16 bases separating them. The CDR3 region has the DNA TGTGCCAGCAGTTACTCCCGGGACGGGCCGAAAAACTATGGCTACACCTTC. Residues: CASSYSRDGPKNYGYTF.

Notes on this clonotype: The junction and the germline gene differ at one end; a read error may be behind it. The chain couples TRBV10-1 to TRBJ1-2; 10 bases agree with TRBD1. Germline V CDR1 and CDR2: WNHNN, SYGVQD (reference sequence). This CDR3 is 12 amino acids long. CDR3 in DNA: TGCGTCAGCAGCCCCGGACAGGGGGTGATCACCTTC. This codes for CVSSPGQGVITF.

In this sample, this clonotype turned up a few times. Written as DNA, the CDR3 is TGCGCCAGCAGCCAAGATATCGGGGCTAGGAAGGGCCGTAGTCAAAGCACAGATACGCAGTATTTT. This codes for CASSQDIGARKGRSQSTDTQYF. The rearrangement links TRBV4-3 to TRBJ2-3, with D tentatively TRBD1 or TRBD2 (5 bases each). Trimming removed 0 bases from V and 0 bases from J, with 28 bases in between. Germline V gene data show CDR1 as LGHNA and CDR2 as YSLEER. The CDR3 runs 22 residues.

V gene TRBV2 combines with J gene TRBJ1-5, with TRBD1 matching 7 bases. V lost 10 bases and J lost 4; bases outside the gene matches: 16. CDR1 and CDR2 from the germline V gene are SNHLY and FYNNEI. The CDR3 sequence is 16 residues long. The CDR3 protein is CATGTAAGPGNQPQHF. The CDR3 DNA is TGTGCCACAGGGACAGCGGCTGGCCCCGGGAATCAGCCCCAGCATTTT.

This clonotype was seen more than once but under ten times. The chain joins TRBV7-3 to TRBJ2-2; no clear D. Trimming removed 5 bases from V and 4 bases from J, with 2 bases in between. The length of the CDR3 is 11 residues. The germline CDR1 and CDR2 sequences are SGHTA and FQGTGA. CDR3 sequence reads: CASSITGELFF. The CDR3, as DNA: TGTGCCAGCAGCATCACCGGGGAGCTGTTTTTT.

Concerning this clonotype itself: This may arise from a read error, as a much more abundant clone is one base away. The rearrangement uses TRBV5-5 and TRBJ2-1, with 9 positions matching TRBD1. The J call is uncertain, as TRBJ2-7 better fits the DNA end. Germline V gene lookup returns CDR1 SGHKS and CDR2 YYEKEE (reference sequence). This CDR3 region has 14 residues. The CDR3 loop is CASSWTGVNNEQYF. CDR3 sequence (DNA): TGTGCCAGCAGTTGGACAGGGGTCAACAATGAGCAGTACTTC.

This rearrangement joins TRBV20-1 to TRBJ1-2; the match to TRBD1 covers 7 bases. The CDR3 has 12 amino acids. V gave up 3 bases and J gave up 8 bases; unmatched junction bases: 6. Per germline, CDR1 DFQATT and CDR2 SNEGSKA (reference sequence). CDR3 nucleotide sequence: TGCAGTGCTAGTCTAAGAGGGGGCGGCTACACCTTC. It translates to CSASLRGGGYTF.

This CDR3 reads CSASDPGQGSDEQFF. Written as DNA, the CDR3 is TGCAGTGCCTCGGACCCGGGACAGGGGAGCGATGAGCAGTTCTTC. The chain has TRBV20-1 and TRBJ2-1; 10 bases match TRBD1. The CDR3 sequence is 15 residues long. Losses at the gene ends were 6 bases for V and 8 bases for J; bases not matched to a gene: 13. CDR1 is DFQATT and CDR2 is SNEGSKA in the germline V gene (reference sequence).

CDR3 loop: CASSQDQGGWTEAFF. The CDR3 DNA is TGCGCCAGCAGCCAAGATCAGGGGGGCTGGACTGAAGCTTTCTTT. The V call is TRBV4-3, the J call TRBJ1-1; 7 nucleotides line up with TRBD1. The CDR3 length is 15 residues. J lost 5 bases, V lost 0 bases, and 6 bases had no gene match. CDR1 LGHNA and CDR2 YSLEER come from the germline V gene.

This chain uses TRBV28 with TRBJ2-1; tentatively, D is TRBD1 or TRBD2 (5 bases each). CDR1 MDHEN and CDR2 SYDVKM come from the germline V gene. This CDR3 region has 13 residues. V gave up 6 bases and J gave up 4 bases, with 10 bases separating them. This chain's CDR3 is CASRGPAYNEQFF. The DNA for the CDR3 is TGTGCCAGCAGGGGACCCGCATACAATGAGCAGTTCTTC.

This clonotype was counted ten times or more. The chain recombines TRBV6-2 or TRBV6-3 with TRBJ2-7; possibly TRBD2 for D (5 bases). Germline V gives CDR1 MNHEY, CDR2 SVGEGT. This CDR3 is built from 14 residues. V dropped 3 bases and J dropped 1 base, with 10 bases sitting between them. CDR3 loop: CASSYSRGSYEQYF. The DNA of the CDR3 is TGTGCCAGCAGTTATAGTCGGGGTTCCTACGAGCAGTACTTC.

This clonotype was counted between two and nine times. The chain combines TRBV27 with TRBJ2-1; D might be TRBD1 or TRBD2, each matching 5 bases. The better agreement between TRBJ2-7 and the DNA end casts doubt on the J call. Germline loops: CDR1 MNHEY, CDR2 SMNVEV (reference sequence). The CDR3 consists of 15 residues. The DNA for the CDR3 is TGTGCCAGCAGTTTATCGGGGGACGGTTACAATGAGCAGTACTTC. It is translated as CASSLSGDGYNEQYF.

As concerns this clonotype: The junction departs from germline at one end; a sequencing error may be responsible. The chain recombines TRBV6-1 with TRBJ1-2; D is possibly TRBD1 (6 bases). CDR1 is MNHNS, CDR2 SASEGT, per germline. The CDR3 is 16 residues long. DNA of the CDR3: TGTGTCAGCAGTGGGCTCGACAGGTCCAGGGTAAATGGCTACACCTTC. Translation gives CVSSGLDRSRVNGYTF.

This clonotype was seen many times. J is TRBJ2-7 and V is TRBV5-1; 7 nucleotides line up with TRBD2. V gave up 0 bases and J gave up 5 bases; unmatched junction bases: 11. Germline CDR1 and CDR2: SGHRS and YFSETQ. This CDR3 is 16 amino acids long. The CDR3 sequence is CASSLVPRQSGNEQYF. CDR3 in DNA: TGCGCCAGCAGCTTGGTCCCAAGGCAGAGCGGGAACGAGCAGTACTTC.

The rearrangement uses TRBV9 and TRBJ2-1; 7 positions match TRBD2. Losses at the gene ends were 0 bases for V and 8 bases for J; bases not matched to a gene: 11. The CDR3 consists of 16 residues. Germline V gene data show CDR1 as SGDLS and CDR2 as YYNGEE. CDR3 DNA sequence: TGTGCCAGCAGCGTAGGGTCAAGCGGGGTCTTGGATGAGCAGTTCTTC. Its protein is CASSVGSSGVLDEQFF.

This clonotype was detected once. One end of the junction fails to match germline, which may point to a read error. The rearrangement joins TRBV5-5 to TRBJ1-1; D is undetermined. Germline CDR1 is SGHKS and CDR2 is YYEKEE (reference sequence). The CDR3 extends over 14 amino acids. CDR3: CASSFGVTNTEAFF. CDR3 nucleotide sequence: TGTGCCAGCAGCTTTGGGGTAACGAACACCGAAGCTTTCTTT.

The chain joins TRBV25-1 to TRBJ1-2; D unresolved. Trimming removed 2 bases at V and 2 bases at J, with 12 bases between. CDR1 is MGHDK and CDR2 is SYGVNS in the germline V gene. The CDR3 is 15 residues long. The CDR3 reads CASSEPGQGNYGYTF. DNA for the CDR3: TGTGCCAGCAGTGAACCCGGCCAAGGGAACTATGGCTACACCTTC.

The CDR3: CASSFSLSNSPLHF. Written as DNA, the CDR3 is TGTGCCAGCAGCTTTTCCTTGAGCAATTCACCCCTCCACTTT. The chain employs TRBV11-2 and TRBJ1-6; D gene ambiguous. The CDR3 length is 14 residues. Germline assignment: CDR1 SGHAT and CDR2 FQNNGV. V lost 3 bases and J lost 7, with 10 bases in between. Looking up the rest from reference TRBV11-2 and TRBJ1-6 gives the full variable domain: EAGVAQSPRYKIIEKRQSVAFWCNPISGHATLYWYQQILGQGPKLLIQFQNNGVVDDSQLPKDRFSAERLKGVDSTLKIQPAKLEDSAVYLCASSFSLSNSPLHFGNGTRLTVT.

This rearrangement joins TRBV6-6 to TRBJ2-1, with a tentative D call TRBD2 (7 bases). With 6 bases removed from V and 4 bases from J, the gap between germline ends came to 13 bases. The CDR3 extends over 14 amino acids. From germline, CDR1 is MNHNY and CDR2 SVGAGI (reference sequence). In DNA form, the CDR3 reads TGTGCCAGCAGCTATCGGGGGGCATACAATGAGCAGTTCTTC. Translation gives CASSYRGAYNEQFF.

The sample holds a few counts of this clonotype. The gene calls are TRBV7-9 and TRBJ2-1; 8 bases map to TRBD1. Germline values: CDR1 SEHNR, CDR2 FQNEAQ (reference sequence). J gave up 5 bases and V 5 bases, and 8 bases lay outside the gene matches. CDR3 length: 15 amino acids. The CDR3 DNA reads as TGTGCCAGCAGCCGCCCGGACAGGGCTGACAATGAGCAGTTCTTC. Amino acids: CASSRPDRADNEQFF.

The chain carries TRBV7-9 and TRBJ1-2; possibly TRBD1 for D (6 bases). Per the germline V gene, CDR1 is SEHNR and CDR2 is FQNEAQ (reference sequence). The CDR3 has 15 residues. Trimming cost V 5 bases and J 3 bases, with 16 bases left between them. The CDR3 coding sequence is TGTGCCAGCAGCCTGCGAGAAGCAGGGGACTATGGCTACACCTTC. Translated: CASSLREAGDYGYTF. The whole variable domain, remainder taken from reference TRBV7-9 and TRBJ1-2, is DTGVSQNPRHKITKRGQNVTFRCDPISEHNRLYWYRQTLGQGPEFLTYFQNEAQLEKSRLLSDRFSAERPKGSFSTLEIQRTEQGDSAMYLCASSLREAGDYGYTFGSGTRLTVV.

J is TRBJ1-2 and V is TRBV29-1; unclear D gene. Per germline, CDR1 SQVTM and CDR2 ANQGSEA. V was shortened by 3 bases and J by 4 bases, with 9 bases between the two germline ends. The CDR3 is made up of 12 amino acids. The CDR3 nucleotides read TGCAGCGTTGACTCAGGTCCCTATGGCTACACCTTC. Translation: CSVDSGPYGYTF.

This clonotype has just a few counts. This chain uses TRBV20-1 with TRBJ2-4; TRBD1 matches at 7 bases. This CDR3 is built from 17 residues. The germline gives CDR1 DFQATT, CDR2 SNEGSKA (reference sequence). V lost 6 bases, J lost 3 bases, and 17 bases stayed unmatched. The CDR3 is CSAQDPTGYRDKNIQYF. The CDR3 bases are TGCAGTGCCCAAGACCCGACAGGGTACAGGGACAAAAACATTCAGTACTTC.

This clonotype was seen only a few times. The CDR3, as DNA: TGTGCCAGCAGCCCGCCGGGACAGGGGTCCCCTGGGGAATATGGCTACACCTTC. It translates to CASSPPGQGSPGEYGYTF. The chain is built from TRBV28 and TRBJ1-2, with 10 nucleotides matching TRBD1. The germline CDR1 and CDR2 sequences are MDHEN and SYDVKM. Trimming cost V 6 bases and J 5 bases; bases outside gene matches: 18. The CDR3 length is 18 residues.

This chain joins TRBV7-2 and TRBJ2-5; 13 bases line up with TRBD2. The CDR3 consists of 14 residues. Germline V CDR1 and CDR2: SGHTA, FQGNSA. The V segment lost 5 bases and the J segment 11 bases; nucleotides outside the gene matches: 8. The CDR3 loop is CASSQGLAGSEQYF. The DNA of the CDR3 is TGTGCCAGCAGCCAGGGACTAGCGGGATCTGAGCAGTACTTC.